The 20 T cell receptor beta chains presented below share a single source sample, sequenced in a study of lymphopenia after photon versus proton radiotherapy. Method: immunoSEQ multiplex PCR; TCRdb's copy keeps in-frame clones and lacks some. The table lists 30,000 to 35,000 clones, approximately 92% of them singletons. Specimen: peripheral blood, collected from a patient treated with proton-based radiotherapy. These TCRs come from a woman aged 70-85 years with pancreatic cancer. Some clones in this sample may be carry-over from other donors' samples.

This chain connects TRBV29-1 to TRBJ2-1; no definite D call. CDR1 is SQVTM and CDR2 is ANQGSEA in the germline V gene. Deletions cut 2 bases from V and 4 bases from J, with 12 bases between. The CDR3 sequence is 14 residues long. CDR3 in DNA: TGCAGCGTTGAAAGGGCGGAAAATTACAATGAGCAGTTCTTC. Translating gives CSVERAENYNEQFF.

The chain joins TRBV7-2 to TRBJ2-7, with 7 bases aligning to TRBD1. Germline V lookup: CDR1 SGHTA, CDR2 FQGNSA. With 1 base clipped from V and 4 bases from J, the junction kept 7 bases outside the gene matches. The CDR3 is 15 residues long. The CDR3 here is CASSLETGIQYEQYF. CDR3 bases: TGTGCCAGCAGCTTAGAGACAGGGATTCAATACGAGCAGTACTTC.

The J gene is TRBJ1-5, the V gene TRBV5-3; no clear D gene. TRBV5-3 is assigned to the ORF class and has an uncertain function. The CDR3 has 13 residues. V lost 0 bases, J lost 0 bases, and 1 base lay in between. The CDR3 region has the DNA TGTGCCAGAAGCTTGGTTAGCAATCAGCCCCAGCATTTT. Protein: CARSLVSNQPQHF.

J is TRBJ2-7 and V is TRBV4-3, with D possibly being TRBD1 or TRBD2 (5 bases each). Germline values: CDR1 LGHNA, CDR2 YSLEER. The CDR3 covers 16 residues. The V end lost 1 base, the J end lost 4 bases, and 17 bases lay between the germline ends. CDR3 amino acids: CASSQGVLQEVYEQYF. For the CDR3, the DNA is TGCGCCAGCAGCCAAGGAGTATTACAGGAGGTATACGAGCAGTACTTC.

The chain links TRBV4-1 to TRBJ2-1; TRBD2 matches 8 bases. J gave up 1 base and V 0 bases, and 8 bases lay outside the gene matches. Germline lookup yields CDR1 MGHRA and CDR2 YSYEKL. The CDR3 totals 18 residues. Here the CDR3 reads CASSQEVIAGLSYNEQFF. The CDR3 bases are TGCGCCAGCAGCCAAGAAGTGATAGCGGGACTTTCCTACAATGAGCAGTTCTTC.

V and J are TRBV6-6 and TRBJ1-3; D not resolved. V was trimmed by 6 bases and J by 0 bases, leaving 9 bases between them. In germline, CDR1 is MNHNY, CDR2 SVGAGI (reference sequence). This CDR3 contains 14 residues. The CDR3 protein is CASRGGSSGNTIYF. The CDR3, as DNA: TGTGCCAGCAGGGGCGGCAGCTCTGGAAACACCATATATTTT.

This CDR3 is CASSERAEQFF. DNA for the CDR3: TGTGCCAGCAGTGAAAGGGCGGAGCAGTTCTTC. The rearrangement joins TRBV6-1 to TRBJ2-1; D is uncertain. The CDR3 totals 11 residues. V gave up 2 bases and J gave up 10 bases, with 6 bases separating them. Germline loops: CDR1 MNHNS, CDR2 SASEGT.

V and J are TRBV11-2 and TRBJ2-1, with 8 positions matching TRBD2. The germline CDR1 and CDR2 sequences are SGHAT and FQNNGV. V lost 7 bases and J lost 7; bases outside the gene matches: 12. The CDR3 sequence is 15 residues long. CDR3 region: CASNVGAGVGNEQFF. The CDR3 region has the DNA TGTGCCAGCAACGTCGGAGCGGGAGTTGGGAATGAGCAGTTCTTC.

The V and J genes are TRBV6-6 and TRBJ1-1; weak D call: TRBD1 (6 bases). V was cut by 5 bases and J by 4 bases, with 14 bases left in between. The germline gives CDR1 MNHNY, CDR2 SVGAGI (reference sequence). The CDR3 covers 14 residues. CDR3 sequence: CASSTSQGTTEAFF. CDR3 DNA sequence: TGTGCCAGCAGTACTTCCCAGGGGACCACTGAAGCTTTCTTT.

The CDR3 nucleotides are TGTGCCATCAGGGGACAGCACGACACTGAAGCTTTCTTT. Its protein product is CAIRGQHDTEAFF. The J gene is TRBJ1-1, the V gene TRBV10-3; the match to TRBD1 covers 7 bases. Germline-derived CDR1 and CDR2 are ENHRY and SYGVKD. Trimming removed 6 bases from V and 3 bases from J; junction bases left unmatched: 4. The CDR3 length is 13 residues.

The chain carries TRBV6-6 and TRBJ2-7; TRBD1 aligns across 8 bases. Unmatched junction bases numbered 6, after V lost 5 bases and J lost 3 bases. CDR3 length: 14 amino acids. Germline CDR1 is MNHNY and CDR2 is SVGAGI (reference sequence). The CDR3 DNA reads TGTGCCAGCAGTCACGAAGACAGGGGCTACGAGCAGTACTTC. Translation: CASSHEDRGYEQYF.

CDR3 residues: CASSLSARVGTGELFF. The CDR3 DNA follows: TGTGCCAGCAGTTTATCGGCCAGGGTGGGCACCGGGGAGCTGTTTTTT. This chain uses TRBV27 with TRBJ2-2, with a weak D call TRBD1 (5 bases). CDR3 length: 16 amino acids. V was cut by 0 bases and J by 4 bases, with 12 bases left in between. Germline CDR1 is MNHEY and CDR2 is SMNVEV (reference sequence).

This clone was picked up a small number of times. The CDR3, as DNA: TGCAGCGTTCCAGGGGGCACTGAAGCTTTCTTT. Amino acids: CSVPGGTEAFF. The chain links TRBV29-1 to TRBJ1-1, with 7 bases lining up with TRBD1. The J segment lost 4 bases and the V segment lost 5 bases, leaving 1 base of the junction unmatched. The germline V gene encodes CDR1 SQVTM and CDR2 ANQGSEA. The CDR3 covers 11 residues.

The chain is built from TRBV4-1 and TRBJ2-1; 8 bases align to TRBD2. Per the germline V gene, CDR1 is MGHRA and CDR2 is YSYEKL. This CDR3 is 20 amino acids long. V was clipped by 3 bases and J by 0 bases; unmatched bases: 16. The chain's CDR3 is CASSHQSGGSGVYSYNEQFF. The CDR3, as DNA: TGCGCCAGCAGCCATCAAAGCGGGGGTAGCGGGGTCTACTCCTACAATGAGCAGTTCTTC.

This chain uses TRBV10-2 with TRBJ2-6; D remains ambiguous. CDR3 length: 14 amino acids. Per the germline V gene, CDR1 is WSHSY and CDR2 is SAAADI. The V gene lost 7 bases and the J gene lost 0 bases, with 7 bases spanning the gap. The CDR3 nucleotides are TGCGCCAGCACGACTGGCTCTGGGGCCAACGTCCTGACTTTC. Translating it yields CASTTGSGANVLTF.

This clone was detected a few times. Other DNA sequences in this specimen translate into the identical CDR3. The chain carries TRBV14 and TRBJ2-7; TRBD2 matches 11 bases. This CDR3 spans 15 amino acids. Germline-derived CDR1 and CDR2 are SGHDN and FVKESK. The J segment lost 3 bases and the V segment lost 1 base, leaving 2 bases of the junction unmatched. The CDR3 region has the DNA TGTGCCAGCAGCCAAGCCCTAGCGGGAGGCTACGAGCAGTACTTC. Its protein is CASSQALAGGYEQYF.

The chain couples TRBV6-5 to TRBJ1-3, with D unclear. Germline CDR1 MNHEY, CDR2 SVGAGI. The CDR3 has 16 residues. V dropped 3 bases and J dropped 4 bases, with 16 bases sitting between them. Here the CDR3 reads CASSYSGGVGGNTIYF. CDR3 in DNA: TGTGCCAGCAGTTATTCAGGCGGGGTAGGAGGAAACACCATATATTTT.

The chain couples TRBV18 to TRBJ1-1; weak D call: TRBD1 (6 bases). The CDR3 is made up of 15 amino acids. The V gene lost 3 bases and the J gene lost 3 bases, with 14 bases spanning the gap. CDR1 is KGHSH and CDR2 is LQKENI in the germline V gene. The CDR3 loop reads CASSPTGNEDTEAFF. Here the CDR3 DNA reads TGTGCCAGCTCACCCACAGGGAACGAGGACACTGAAGCTTTCTTT.

The chain employs TRBV19 and TRBJ2-5, with D possibly TRBD2 on 6 matching bases. The germline V gene has CDR1 LNHDA and CDR2 SQIVND (reference sequence). V was cut by 5 bases and J by 5 bases, with 12 bases left in between. This CDR3 is 13 amino acids long. This CDR3 is CASSPRGWETQYF. DNA for the CDR3: TGTGCCAGTAGTCCGCGGGGCTGGGAGACCCAGTACTTC.

The chain uses TRBV5-4 and TRBJ2-3, with D perhaps matching TRBD2 (6 bases). Germline-derived CDR1 and CDR2 are SGHNT and YYREEE (reference sequence). V was cut by 0 bases and J by 6 bases, with 17 bases left in between. This CDR3 contains 16 residues. This chain's CDR3 is CASSLGLGLDGDTQYF. Here the CDR3 DNA reads TGTGCCAGCAGCTTGGGGTTGGGACTGGATGGGGATACGCAGTATTTT.